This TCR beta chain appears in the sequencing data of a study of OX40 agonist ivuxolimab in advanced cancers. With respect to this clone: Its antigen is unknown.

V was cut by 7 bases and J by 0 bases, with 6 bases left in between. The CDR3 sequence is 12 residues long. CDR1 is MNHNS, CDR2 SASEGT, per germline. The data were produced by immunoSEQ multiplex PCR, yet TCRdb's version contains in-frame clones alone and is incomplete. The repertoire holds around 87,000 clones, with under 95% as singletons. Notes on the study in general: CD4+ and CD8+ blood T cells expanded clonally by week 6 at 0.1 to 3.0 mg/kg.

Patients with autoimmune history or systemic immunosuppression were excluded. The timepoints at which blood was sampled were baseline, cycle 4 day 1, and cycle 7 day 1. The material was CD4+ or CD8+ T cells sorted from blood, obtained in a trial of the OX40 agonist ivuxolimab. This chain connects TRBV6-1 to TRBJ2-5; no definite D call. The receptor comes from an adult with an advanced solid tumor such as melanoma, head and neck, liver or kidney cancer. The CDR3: CASIGYQETQYF. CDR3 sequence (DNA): TGTGCCAGCATAGGCTACCAAGAGACCCAGTACTTC.